This entry is about one T cell receptor beta chain. Its antigen is as yet unknown. Sample-barcoded 5' priming and a J-beta primer mix drove a second PCR of about 6 to 12 cycles. TCRdb reprocessed the 5' RACE reads via MiXCR and lists one record per CDR3 protein. The sample yields hundreds of thousands of distinct CDR3 sequences, under 45% seen once. Germline CDR1 is SNHLY and CDR2 is FYNNEI. The CDR3 runs to 14 residues. V dropped 3 bases and J dropped 4; count of bases not matched to a gene: 2. This record belongs to a study of blood T cells in healthy people across ages. Findings and limits, study-wide: Investigators viewed diversity estimates from one million T cells as underestimates, the study reported.

This chain joins TRBV2 and TRBJ1-4; 7 positions agree with TRBD1. The specimen was blood. The sequence was obtained from a man between 60 and 70 years old in good health. The CDR3 DNA is TGTGCCAGCAGTGAGCAGGGGGTTAATGAAAAACTGTTTTTT. Protein product: CASSEQGVNEKLFF.